Each of the 14 T cell receptor beta chains below was sequenced from the same sample in a study of blood T cell repertoires in COVID-19. Clones were sequenced by immunoSEQ multiplex PCR, and TCRdb holds only the in-frame ones, with some missing. The profile covers around 190,000 clones, with around nine tenths appearing a single time and around 1.5% taken by the ten largest. Sequencing input: peripheral blood. The receptors come from a young man with active or convalescent COVID-19.

The chain recombines TRBV7-9 with TRBJ2-3, with 10 bases identical to TRBD2. This CDR3 is built from 16 residues. Unmatched junction bases numbered 7, after V lost 3 bases and J lost 4 bases. Germline assignment: CDR1 SEHNR and CDR2 FQNEAQ (reference sequence). CDR3: CASSFKREGGADTQYF. DNA for the CDR3: TGTGCCAGCAGCTTCAAGCGGGAGGGCGGCGCAGATACGCAGTATTTT.

J is TRBJ2-7 and V is TRBV30; D is unclear. Trimming cost V 5 bases and J 3 bases, with 14 bases left between them. The CDR3 is 13 residues long. Germline values: CDR1 GTSNPN, CDR2 SVGIG (reference sequence). CDR3 nucleotide sequence: TGTGCCTGGGCCAAGCGCCGTGGCTACGAGCAGTACTTC. This encodes CAWAKRRGYEQYF.

This clone came up a few times. V and J are TRBV2 and TRBJ1-4; maybe TRBD1 (6 bases). CDR1 and CDR2 from the germline V gene are SNHLY and FYNNEI. V was shortened by 6 bases and J by 8 bases, with 16 bases between the two germline ends. The CDR3 is 14 amino acids. The CDR3 region has the DNA TGTGCCAGCAGCCTACAGGGTTTTGGGGAAAAACTGTTTTTT. It yields the protein CASSLQGFGEKLFF.

The genes are TRBV5-1 and TRBJ2-4; 12 positions match TRBD1. Trimming took 4 bases from V and 0 from J; bases not matched to a gene: 2. CDR1 is SGHRS, CDR2 YFSETQ, per germline. The CDR3 consists of 16 residues. DNA for the CDR3: TGCGCCAGCAGCGGGACAGGGGGCCTAGCCAAAAACATTCAGTACTTC. Translating gives CASSGTGGLAKNIQYF.

The chain employs TRBV29-1 and TRBJ2-7; 14 bases line up with TRBD2. Germline V gene data show CDR1 as SQVTM and CDR2 as ANQGSEA. CDR3 size: 18 residues. Losses at the gene ends were 6 bases for V and 4 bases for J; bases not matched to a gene: 17. CDR3 coding DNA: TGCAGCGTGAACGAGGCCGGGACTAGCGGGAGTTTTAGATACGAGCAGTACTTC. Encoded protein: CSVNEAGTSGSFRYEQYF.

The chain joins TRBV2 to TRBJ1-1; D is unclear. V dropped 7 bases and J dropped 2 bases, with 14 bases sitting between them. The CDR3 runs 14 residues. In germline, CDR1 is SNHLY, CDR2 FYNNEI. CDR3 protein: CASMLPGLNTEAFF. CDR3 DNA sequence: TGTGCCAGCATGCTCCCAGGTCTTAACACTGAAGCTTTCTTT.

The chain recombines TRBV20-1 with TRBJ2-5; the D gene is possibly TRBD1 (6 bases). The CDR3 contains 15 residues. Trimming cost V 3 bases and J 2 bases, with 16 bases left between them. CDR1 and CDR2 from the germline V gene are DFQATT and SNEGSKA (reference sequence). CDR3 sequence: CSASRPGTLQETQYF. CDR3 DNA sequence: TGCAGTGCTAGTCGACCCGGGACACTACAAGAGACCCAGTACTTC.

Written as DNA, the CDR3 is TGTGCCAGCAGCTTGGATTTTGTGACTGCGAGAGAGACCCAGTACTTC. It translates to CASSLDFVTARETQYF. The chain has TRBV5-4 and TRBJ2-5; D is unclear. CDR1 is SGHNT, CDR2 YYREEE, per germline (reference sequence). The V end lost 0 bases, the J end lost 4 bases, and 16 bases lay between the germline ends. This CDR3 has 16 residues. Complete variable domain (other parts from reference TRBV5-4 and TRBJ2-5): ETGVTQSPTHLIKTRGQQVTLRCSSQSGHNTVSWYQQALGQGPQFIFQYYREEENGRGNFPPRFSGLQFPNYSSELNVNALELDDSALYLCASSLDFVTARETQYFGPGTRLLVL.

The chain employs TRBV7-8 and TRBJ2-2, with 11 bases aligning to TRBD2. Trimming removed 1 base from V and 1 base from J; junction bases left unmatched: 2. Germline assignment: CDR1 SGHVS and CDR2 FQNEAQ. The CDR3 sequence is 17 residues long. The CDR3 DNA sequence: TGTGCCAGCAGCTTAGGGCTAGCGGGAGGGAACACCGGGGAGCTGTTTTTT. Translation: CASSLGLAGGNTGELFF.

The V call is TRBV5-5, the J call TRBJ2-2; D is perhaps TRBD1 (6 bases). V was pared by 6 bases and J by 4 bases, with 19 bases between. The CDR3 covers 16 residues. The germline gives CDR1 SGHKS, CDR2 YYEKEE (reference sequence). The CDR3, as DNA: TGTGCCAGCACCAATCCCGGGCAGGGGATCACCGGGGAGCTGTTTTTT. Its protein is CASTNPGQGITGELFF.

This clone came up once. The V gene is TRBV11-2, the J gene TRBJ1-1; D gene unclear. This CDR3 contains 12 residues. V shed 4 bases and J shed 9 bases, with 12 bases lying between them. Germline CDR1 reads SGHAT; CDR2 reads FQNNGV. The CDR3 sequence is CASSSPSPKAFF. The CDR3 bases are TGTGCCAGCAGCTCTCCGAGTCCCAAAGCTTTCTTT.

The gene calls are TRBV2 and TRBJ2-7; possible D gene TRBD1, 6 bases. The germline V gene encodes CDR1 SNHLY and CDR2 FYNNEI. V lost 11 bases and J lost 2, with 13 bases in between. The CDR3 is 12 residues long. The CDR3 is CACDRSAYEQYF. For the CDR3, the DNA is TGTGCCTGCGACAGGTCCGCCTACGAGCAGTACTTC.

The chain couples TRBV4-1 to TRBJ1-2; 7 bases align to TRBD1. The CDR3 covers 16 residues. Unmatched junction bases numbered 15, after V lost 4 bases and J lost 7 bases. Germline CDR1 reads MGHRA; CDR2 reads YSYEKL. CDR3 amino acids: CASSPDWRQGLSGYTF. The CDR3 DNA reads TGCGCCAGCAGCCCAGATTGGAGACAGGGATTAAGTGGCTACACCTTC.

V is TRBV9 and J is TRBJ2-1; 10 positions match TRBD2. Germline V lookup: CDR1 SGDLS, CDR2 YYNGEE. The CDR3 is 16 amino acids. V lost 4 bases and J lost 4; bases outside the gene matches: 8. This CDR3 is CASSPFWTSGYNEQFF. The CDR3 DNA reads TGTGCCAGCAGCCCCTTTTGGACTAGCGGATACAATGAGCAGTTCTTC.